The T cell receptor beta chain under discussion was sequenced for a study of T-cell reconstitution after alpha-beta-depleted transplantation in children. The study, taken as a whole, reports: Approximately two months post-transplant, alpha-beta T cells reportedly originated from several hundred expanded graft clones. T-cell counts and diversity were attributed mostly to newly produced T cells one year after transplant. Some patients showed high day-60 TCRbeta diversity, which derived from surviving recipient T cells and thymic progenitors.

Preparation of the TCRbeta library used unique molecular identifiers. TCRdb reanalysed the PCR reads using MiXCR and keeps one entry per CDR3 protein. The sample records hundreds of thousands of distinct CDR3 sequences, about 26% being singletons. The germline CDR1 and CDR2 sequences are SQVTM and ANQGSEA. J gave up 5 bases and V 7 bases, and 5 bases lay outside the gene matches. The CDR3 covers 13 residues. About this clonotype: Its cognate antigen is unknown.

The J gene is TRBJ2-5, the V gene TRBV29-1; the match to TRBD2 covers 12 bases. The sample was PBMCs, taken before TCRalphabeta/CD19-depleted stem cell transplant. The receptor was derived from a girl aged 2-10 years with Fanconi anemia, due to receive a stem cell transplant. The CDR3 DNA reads TGCAGCGCTTGGACTAGCGGGGCGGAGACCCAGTACTTC. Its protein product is CSAWTSGAETQYF.